A single sample gave rise to the 15 T cell receptor beta chains below, sequenced in a study of blood T cells in healthy people across ages. The second PCR ran roughly 6 to 11 cycles with a sample-barcoded 5' primer and J-beta primers. Via MiXCR, TCRdb re-called the 5' RACE reads, giving one row per CDR3 protein. The sample lists around 1,100,000 distinct CDR3 sequences; roughly two fifths were seen once. Input material: blood. These TCRs come from a man aged 18 to 29 in good health.

The chain combines TRBV29-1 with TRBJ2-2; D not resolved. Trimming removed 4 bases from V and 3 bases from J, with 12 bases in between. CDR3 size: 14 residues. The germline CDR1 and CDR2 sequences are SQVTM and ANQGSEA. The CDR3 loop is CSVALLTDTGELFF. As DNA, the CDR3 is TGCAGCGTTGCCCTCCTGACGGACACCGGGGAGCTGTTTTTT.

Concerning this clonotype itself: Its ends do not fully match the called genes, so a read error is possible. The chain has TRBV6-2 or TRBV6-3 and TRBJ2-7; 7 bases match TRBD1. The CDR3 covers 14 residues. Germline CDR1 MNHEY, CDR2 SVGEGT. The DNA for the CDR3 is TGTGCCAGCAGTGACTCGTTGACAGGGTACGAGCAGTACTTC. This gives the protein CASSDSLTGYEQYF.

The chain couples TRBV20-1 to TRBJ1-5; possibly TRBD1 for D (6 bases). V gave up 5 bases and J gave up 4 bases, with 15 bases separating them. CDR1 and CDR2 (germline): DFQATT, SNEGSKA (reference sequence). This CDR3 has 14 amino acids. The CDR3 reads CSAANRETNQPQHF. In DNA form, the CDR3 reads TGCAGTGCTGCGAACAGGGAGACGAATCAGCCCCAGCATTTT.

The chain employs TRBV12-3 or TRBV12-4 and TRBJ2-1, with 13 positions matching TRBD2. V shed 7 bases and J 7 bases; nucleotides not matched to a gene: 10. CDR3 size: 16 residues. The CDR3 is CASNPWTSGSKNEQFF. In DNA, the CDR3 is TGTGCCAGCAACCCTTGGACTAGCGGGAGTAAAAATGAGCAGTTCTTC.

This clonotype was seen only a few times. V gene TRBV4-1 combines with J gene TRBJ2-6; D is unclear. V gave up 3 bases and J gave up 0 bases, with 9 bases separating them. In germline, CDR1 is MGHRA, CDR2 YSYEKL. The CDR3 loop spans 16 amino acids. CDR3 nucleotide sequence: TGCGCCAGCAGCCACCAAGACGGCTCTGGGGCCAACGTCCTGACTTTC. Translation gives CASSHQDGSGANVLTF.

The V call is TRBV6-6, the J call TRBJ1-5; D ambiguous. This CDR3 is 13 amino acids long. Looked up from germline, CDR1 is MNHNY and CDR2 is SVGAGI (reference sequence). The ends were cut back, 5 bases at V and 0 bases at J, with 5 bases in the middle. The DNA of the CDR3 is TGTGCCAGCAGTGCCCATAGCAATCAGCCCCAGCATTTT. Protein: CASSAHSNQPQHF.

The chain uses TRBV7-2 and TRBJ1-5; D gene ambiguous. This CDR3 is built from 15 residues. Trimming pared 1 base from V and 3 bases from J, leaving 10 bases between. Germline CDR1 reads SGHTA; CDR2 reads FQGNSA. This CDR3 reads CASSLGAVYNQPQHF. CDR3 DNA sequence: TGTGCCAGCAGCTTAGGTGCAGTCTACAATCAGCCCCAGCATTTT.

For this clonotype: Relative to the germline gene, one junction end is altered; a read error may explain this. Written as DNA, the CDR3 is TGCGGCGTCAGGGACGCTAGGAATGAAAAACTGTTTTTT. This encodes CGVRDARNEKLFF. The genes are TRBV29-1 and TRBJ1-4; possibly TRBD1 for D (5 bases). The CDR3 length is 13 residues. In germline, CDR1 is SQVTM, CDR2 ANQGSEA. The whole variable domain, remainder taken from reference TRBV29-1 and TRBJ1-4, is SAVISQKPSRDICQRGTSLTIQCQVDSQVTMMFWYRQQPGQSLTLIATANQGSEATYESGFVIDKFPISRPNLTFSTLTVSNMSPEDSSIYLCGVRDARNEKLFFGSGTQLSVL.

Remarks on this clonotype: A read error may account for a junction end that differs from germline. J is TRBJ1-5 and V is TRBV6-1; D unresolved. The CDR3 is 16 residues long. CDR1 is MNHNS and CDR2 is SASEGT in the germline V gene. CDR3 nucleotide sequence: TGTGCCAGCAGTGAAGCGCTTTGGAATAGCAATCAGCCCCGGCATTTT. Its translation: CASSEALWNSNQPRHF.

This clonotype was seen at least ten times. The V gene is TRBV5-1, the J gene TRBJ2-7; maybe TRBD1 (5 bases). There are 13 residues in the CDR3. Per the germline V gene, CDR1 is SGHRS and CDR2 is YFSETQ. V dropped 1 base and J dropped 3 bases, with 8 bases sitting between them. The CDR3 coding sequence is TGCGCCAGCAGCTTGCAGGGATACTACGAGCAGTACTTC. Translated, it gives CASSLQGYYEQYF.

The J gene is TRBJ2-3, the V gene TRBV20-1, with D possibly matching TRBD2 (6 bases). With 8 bases removed from V and 2 bases from J, the gap between germline ends came to 20 bases. The CDR3 sequence is 15 residues long. Germline V gene data show CDR1 as DFQATT and CDR2 as SNEGSKA (reference sequence). The CDR3 sequence is CSINAEGSFTDTQYF. The CDR3 DNA is TGCAGTATAAACGCGGAGGGCAGCTTCACAGATACGCAGTATTTT.

This chain connects TRBV2 to TRBJ1-1, with D unresolved. This CDR3 is built from 14 residues. CDR1 and CDR2 (germline): SNHLY, FYNNEI. Trimming removed 1 base at V and 1 base at J, with 7 bases between. In DNA, the CDR3 is TGTGCCAGCAGTGAAGGGCAAAAGAACACTGAAGCTTTCTTT. Encoded protein: CASSEGQKNTEAFF.

CDR3 amino acids: CSVEGLMSTEAFF. In DNA, the CDR3 is TGCAGCGTTGAAGGGCTAATGAGCACTGAAGCTTTCTTT. The V call is TRBV29-1, the J call TRBJ1-1; D is unresolved. V was clipped by 1 base and J by 4 bases, with 10 bases between them. Germline V gene sequence: CDR1 SQVTM, CDR2 ANQGSEA. This CDR3 is 13 amino acids long.

This chain joins TRBV9 and TRBJ2-3; 13 bases align to TRBD2. Germline V gene data show CDR1 as SGDLS and CDR2 as YYNGEE. This CDR3 comprises 15 residues. J gave up 4 bases and V 2 bases, and 1 base lay outside the gene matches. This CDR3 reads CASSVTSGGADTQYF. As DNA, the CDR3 is TGTGCCAGCAGCGTTACTAGCGGGGGGGCAGATACGCAGTATTTT.

This rearrangement joins TRBV27 to TRBJ1-1; tentatively, D is TRBD1 (6 bases). Germline CDR1 MNHEY, CDR2 SMNVEV (reference sequence). The CDR3 runs to 13 residues. V lost 4 bases to trimming and J lost 8 bases, with 14 bases between them. CDR3 residues: CASSSYPDREAFF. CDR3 DNA sequence: TGTGCCAGCAGTTCGTACCCCGACAGGGAAGCTTTCTTT.